The 14 T cell receptor beta chains reported below all come from one sample, sequenced in a study of T-cell reconstitution after alpha-beta-depleted transplantation in children. Unique molecular identifiers tagged the TCRbeta library. TCRdb fed the PCR reads into MiXCR, producing one record per CDR3 protein. The sample yields around 72,000 distinct CDR3 sequences, roughly 4.5% seen once. The sample was PBMCs, mostly from graft donor cells, taken 180 days after TCRalphabeta/CD19-depleted stem cell transplant. Receptors originate from a boy under two years old who had a stem cell transplant for acute myeloid leukemia, so the T cells may come from the graft donor.

This clonotype was observed at least ten times. This chain uses TRBV15 with TRBJ2-3; D gene ambiguous. The CDR3 is 13 residues long. Trimming took 1 base from V and 7 from J, leaving 9 bases between them. Germline lookup yields CDR1 LNHNV and CDR2 YYDKDF (reference sequence). CDR3 nucleotides: TGTGCCACCAGCAGAGTGATGGGAAATACGCAGTATTTT. Translated, it gives CATSRVMGNTQYF.

The table lists this clonotype with many counts. This chain joins TRBV3-1 and TRBJ2-7, with D possibly TRBD1 on 8 matching bases. Germline V gives CDR1 LGHDT, CDR2 YNNKEL (reference sequence). The V and J ends lost 1 base and 7 bases respectively, with 14 bases between them. This CDR3 region has 14 residues. The CDR3 region is CASSQGTGTNEQYF. CDR3 in DNA: TGTGCCAGCAGCCAAGGGACAGGGACTAATGAGCAGTACTTC.

The sample holds a few counts of this clonotype. V gene TRBV9 combines with J gene TRBJ2-4; D is undetermined. The CDR3 has 15 amino acids. V gave up 0 bases and J gave up 2 bases, with 9 bases separating them. The germline gives CDR1 SGDLS, CDR2 YYNGEE. Written as DNA, the CDR3 is TGTGCCAGCAGCGTAGGGGTGAGCCCCAAAAACATTCAGTACTTC. Its protein is CASSVGVSPKNIQYF.

This clonotype was observed many times. The J gene is TRBJ1-5, the V gene TRBV20-1; a weak D match, TRBD1 (6 bases). V dropped 3 bases and J dropped 4 bases, with 13 bases sitting between them. Germline-derived CDR1 and CDR2 are DFQATT and SNEGSKA (reference sequence). The CDR3 is made up of 14 amino acids. The CDR3 DNA reads TGCAGTGCTAGGGGTTCTCAGGGGAATCAGCCCCAGCATTTT. Translating it yields CSARGSQGNQPQHF.

This clonotype appeared once. The J gene is TRBJ2-1, the V gene TRBV4-3, with D tentatively TRBD2 (6 bases). V gave up 0 bases and J gave up 7 bases, with 16 bases separating them. This CDR3 has 16 residues. CDR1 and CDR2 (germline): LGHNA, YSLEER. CDR3 amino acids: CASSQDRPGGWNEQFF. CDR3 bases: TGCGCCAGCAGCCAAGATAGACCCGGGGGATGGAATGAGCAGTTCTTC.

This clonotype was seen repeatedly, ten times or more. V gene TRBV5-1 combines with J gene TRBJ2-5, with D perhaps matching TRBD2 (6 bases). The CDR3 is 12 amino acids. Trimming stripped 4 bases from V and 5 bases from J, with 9 bases between. In germline, CDR1 is SGHRS, CDR2 YFSETQ. CDR3 amino acids: CASSGGSETQYF. The CDR3, as DNA: TGCGCCAGCAGCGGGGGGTCTGAGACCCAGTACTTC. Combining the CDR3 with reference TRBV5-1 and TRBJ2-5 gives the whole variable domain KAGVTQTPRYLIKTRGQQVTLSCSPISGHRSVSWYQQTPGQGLQFLFEYFSETQRNKGNFPGRFSGRQFSNSRSEMNVSTLELGDSALYLCASSGGSETQYFGPGTRLLVL.

This clonotype was seen at least ten times. J is TRBJ2-7 and V is TRBV11-2; no reliable D call. With 1 base removed from V and 5 bases from J, the gap between germline ends came to 12 bases. This CDR3 is built from 14 residues. Germline V gene data show CDR1 as SGHAT and CDR2 as FQNNGV. The CDR3 nucleotides are TGTGCCAGCAGCTTAGGGTACCTTTTCGACGAGCAGTACGTC. This gives the protein CASSLGYLFDEQYV.

Ten or more counts support this clonotype. The chain carries TRBV7-2 and TRBJ1-5; no reliable D call. Trimming removed 5 bases at V and 6 bases at J, with 11 bases between. The CDR3 covers 13 residues. Germline V gene data show CDR1 as SGHTA and CDR2 as FQGNSA. CDR3 DNA sequence: TGTGCCAGCAGCCCTCCCCCGGGTCAGCCCCAGCATTTT. Translating gives CASSPPPGQPQHF. Using reference TRBV7-2 and TRBJ1-5 for the parts outside the CDR3, the full variable domain is GAGVSQSPSNKVTEKGKDVELRCDPISGHTALYWYRQSLGQGLEFLIYFQGNSAPDKSGLPSDRFSAERTGGSVSTLTIQRTQQEDSAVYLCASSPPPGQPQHFGDGTRLSIL.

This clonotype showed up many times. The V and J genes are TRBV29-1 and TRBJ1-2, with 8 bases that match TRBD1. Germline V gene data show CDR1 as SQVTM and CDR2 as ANQGSEA. This CDR3 contains 14 residues. Trimming removed 6 bases from V and 2 bases from J; junction bases left unmatched: 8. CDR3 bases: TGCAGCGTCGGGACAGGACGTCGAAACTATGGCTACACCTTC. Residues: CSVGTGRRNYGYTF.

This clonotype was counted only a few times. The V and J genes are TRBV18 and TRBJ1-6; no definite D call. The CDR3 consists of 14 residues. Trimming pared 5 bases from V and 12 bases from J, leaving 17 bases between. Germline V CDR1 and CDR2: KGHSH, LQKENI. The DNA of the CDR3 is TGTGCCAGCTCATCACAAGGAACGCCCGGACCCCTCCACTTT. Its protein product is CASSSQGTPGPLHF.

This clonotype was counted many times. The chain combines TRBV18 with TRBJ2-1, with 7 bases that match TRBD2. Trimming at V came to 7 bases and at J to 0 bases, leaving 9 bases not matched to a gene. The CDR3 runs 16 residues. CDR1 and CDR2 from the germline V gene are KGHSH and LQKENI. The CDR3 loop is CASLEGGSSSYNEQFF. The DNA for the CDR3 is TGTGCCAGCTTGGAGGGAGGGTCGAGCTCCTACAATGAGCAGTTCTTC.

The genes are TRBV13 and TRBJ2-5; D remains unclear. The CDR3 has 14 amino acids. V lost 4 bases and J 2 bases, leaving 11 bases between the germline ends. Germline loops: CDR1 PRHDT, CDR2 FYEKMQ (reference sequence). The CDR3 loop is CASSWFALQETQYF. The CDR3, as DNA: TGTGCCAGCAGCTGGTTCGCACTTCAAGAGACCCAGTACTTC.

This clonotype was counted many times. The chain couples TRBV7-9 to TRBJ1-3; 8 bases align to TRBD1. Germline V gives CDR1 SEHNR, CDR2 FQNEAQ (reference sequence). The CDR3 consists of 17 residues. V dropped 5 bases and J dropped 0; count of bases not matched to a gene: 9. The CDR3 DNA reads as TGTGCCAGCAGCATAAGGACAGGGTTGAGCTCTGGAAACACCATATATTTT. Translation: CASSIRTGLSSGNTIYF.

This clonotype was found a few times. J is TRBJ2-2 and V is TRBV19; no clear D. V was clipped by 2 bases and J by 1 base, with 5 bases between them. This CDR3 spans 14 amino acids. Germline V gene data show CDR1 as LNHDA and CDR2 as SQIVND (reference sequence). Written as DNA, the CDR3 is TGTGCCAGTAGTATACGGCTGAACACCGGGGAGCTGTTTTTT. Its protein product is CASSIRLNTGELFF.